A selection of T cell receptor beta chains follows, all from one sample in a study of CD8 T cells in ankylosing spondylitis. A single record per CDR3 protein comes from TCRdb applying MiXCR to the 5' RACE reads. The sample carries about 750,000 distinct CDR3 sequences, around a fifth recorded once. Sequenced: blood, either unsorted or a sorted T cell fraction (not recorded which). These receptors came from a male donor with ankylosing spondylitis. Each CDR3 is given without its conserved first and last residue. Each record gives: V gene, J gene, CDR3 protein.

>TRBV28|TRBJ1-2
ASSLSSMGYT
>TRBV6-1|TRBJ2-7
ASIAGTGGYEQY
>TRBV5-5|TRBJ2-3
ASSGGQFSTDTQY
>TRBV5-5|TRBJ2-1
ASSLLRSNEQF
>TRBV7-9|TRBJ1-3
ASRAGTGAGNTIY
>TRBV6-2/TRBV6-3|TRBJ2-1
ASSYRELAGGPFPSYNEQF
>TRBV20-1|TRBJ1-4
SASAAGLQEKLF
>TRBV6-5|TRBJ2-3
ASSSLAFADTQY
>TRBV24-1|TRBJ2-2
ATSGGLDGELF
>TRBV6-1|TRBJ2-1
ASREGVSYNEQF
>TRBV20-1|TRBJ1-6
SARAGGQVYNSPLH